The sequence of this T cell receptor (beta chain) was determined in a study of early T cells in non-severe SARS-CoV-2 infection. The wider study: Bulk RNA isolated from unsorted whole blood underwent sequencing; chains were not paired.

The study's findings and limits: Anti-spike CD8 responses were favored in VDJdb matching, and private and CD4 specificities were missed.

Trimming pared 6 bases from V and 7 bases from J, leaving 10 bases between. The CDR3 is made up of 13 amino acids. By frequency in the sample, this clonotype is medium-sized. Its matching antigen is unknown. One entry per CDR3 protein, called by TCRdb with MiXCR from the 5' RACE reads. The table includes about 28,000 distinct CDR3 sequences, about 6% detected once. This sequence was found in an adult who was a healthcare worker with PCR-confirmed SARS-CoV-2 infection or an uninfected control (not recorded which). This chain connects TRBV12-3 or TRBV12-4 to TRBJ1-6; perhaps TRBD1 as D (6 bases). The sample was whole blood, taken at baseline. The CDR3 sequence is CASRLTGNSPLHF. Here the CDR3 DNA reads TGTGCCAGCAGGTTAACAGGGAATTCACCCCTCCACTTT.